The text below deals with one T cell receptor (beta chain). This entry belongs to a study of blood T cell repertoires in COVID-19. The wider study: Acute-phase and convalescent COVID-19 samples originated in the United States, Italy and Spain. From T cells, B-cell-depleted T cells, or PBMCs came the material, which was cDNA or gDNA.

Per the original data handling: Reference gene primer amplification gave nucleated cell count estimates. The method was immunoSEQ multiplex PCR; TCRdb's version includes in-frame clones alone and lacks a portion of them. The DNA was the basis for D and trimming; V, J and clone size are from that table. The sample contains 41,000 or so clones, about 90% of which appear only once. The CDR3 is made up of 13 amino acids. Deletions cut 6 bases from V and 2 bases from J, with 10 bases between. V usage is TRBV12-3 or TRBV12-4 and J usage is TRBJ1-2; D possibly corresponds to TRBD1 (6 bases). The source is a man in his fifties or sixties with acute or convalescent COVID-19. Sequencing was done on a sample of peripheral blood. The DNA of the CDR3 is TGTGCCAGCAGCCTACAGGGAAACTATGGCTACACCTTC. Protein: CASSLQGNYGYTF.